This entry describes one TCR beta chain. These data are taken from a study of blood T cell repertoires in COVID-19. In the study's own analysis: Reference gene primer amplification yielded estimated nucleated cell counts. Clones were read by immunoSEQ multiplex PCR, and TCRdb kept only the in-frame ones, dropping some. That table gives V, J and clone size, and the DNA gave D and trimming. The sample contains roughly 160,000 clones, about 88% of which appear only once. In germline, CDR1 is MNHEY, CDR2 SMNVEV (reference sequence). With 2 bases clipped from V and 4 bases from J, the junction kept 3 bases outside the gene matches. The CDR3 runs to 14 residues.

This clonotype was obtained from a man in his forties with acute or convalescent COVID-19. The rearrangement joins TRBV27 to TRBJ1-1; 8 bases match TRBD1. The specimen was peripheral blood. CDR3 coding DNA: TGTGCCAGCAGTTTAAACAGGGGGATCACTGAAGCTTTCTTT. Protein product: CASSLNRGITEAFF.